This T cell receptor (beta chain) was captured by sequencing in a study of blood T cell repertoires in COVID-19. Study-wide context: Acute and convalescent COVID-19 samples came from the United States, Italy and Spain.

The CDR3 is made up of 14 amino acids. Per germline, CDR1 LGHNA and CDR2 YNFKEQ. V dropped 4 bases and J dropped 6 bases, with 15 bases sitting between them. The method was immunoSEQ multiplex PCR; TCRdb's version includes in-frame clones alone and lacks a portion of them. The table records about 140,000 clones, about three quarters of them present only once. This rearrangement joins TRBV4-2 to TRBJ1-2; D is ambiguous. This TCR derives from a woman between 45 and 65 years old with active or convalescent COVID-19. What was sequenced was peripheral blood. The CDR3 here is CASSRTRGKDGYTF. The CDR3 bases are TGTGCCAGCAGCCGGACCCGGGGTAAGGATGGCTACACCTTC.